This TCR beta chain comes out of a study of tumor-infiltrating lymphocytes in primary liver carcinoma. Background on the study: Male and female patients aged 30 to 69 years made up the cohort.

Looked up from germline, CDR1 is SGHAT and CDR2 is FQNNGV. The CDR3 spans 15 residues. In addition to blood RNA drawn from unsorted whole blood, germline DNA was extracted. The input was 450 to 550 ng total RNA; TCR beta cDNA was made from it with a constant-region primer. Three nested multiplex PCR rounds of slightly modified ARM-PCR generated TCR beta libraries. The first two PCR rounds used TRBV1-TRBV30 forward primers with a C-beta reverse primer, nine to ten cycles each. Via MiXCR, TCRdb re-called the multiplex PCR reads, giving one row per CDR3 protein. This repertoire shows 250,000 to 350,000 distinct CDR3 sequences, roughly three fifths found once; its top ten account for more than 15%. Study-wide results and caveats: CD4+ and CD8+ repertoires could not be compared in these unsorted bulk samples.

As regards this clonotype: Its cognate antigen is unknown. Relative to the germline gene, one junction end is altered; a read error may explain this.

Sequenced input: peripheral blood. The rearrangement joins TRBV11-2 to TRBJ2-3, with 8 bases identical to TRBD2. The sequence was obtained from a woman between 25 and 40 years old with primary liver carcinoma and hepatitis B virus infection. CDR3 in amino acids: CVSSYIAGLPGTQYF. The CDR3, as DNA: TGTGTCAGCAGCTACATAGCGGGACTGCCAGGTACGCAGTATTTT.